The rows below give T cell receptor beta chains drawn from one sample of a study of Ad26.COV2.S vaccination and SARS-CoV-2 variants. TCRdb keeps only in-frame clones here, not all; method: immunoSEQ multiplex PCR. The data hold approximately 480,000 clones, with around 88% observed a single time. This specimen was peripheral blood, taken in a trial of Ad26.COV2.S vaccine versus placebo. The receptors here all came from a person aged 18-60 years who received the Ad26.COV2.S COVID-19 vaccine or a placebo. Both conserved end residues are part of each CDR3. A D gene is named only where the DNA matches it firmly. Size tells how often a clone was seen (once, few, many) or the class of an expanded clone, and some rows leave it out.

j_call: TRBJ2-5
d_call: TRBD2
v_call: TRBV5-1
clone_size: -
cdr3_nt: TGCGCCAGCAGCTTGGCCGGGAGGGTTCAAGAGACCCAGTACTTC
cdr3_aa: CASSLAGRVQETQYF

j_call: TRBJ2-1
d_call: -
v_call: TRBV10-1
clone_size: -
cdr3_nt: TGCGCCAGCAACTACTGTGATAAGTTCCCGAGCTCCTACAATGAGCAGTTCTTC
cdr3_aa: CASNYCDKFPSSYNEQFF

j_call: TRBJ2-2
d_call: -
v_call: TRBV28
clone_size: -
cdr3_nt: TGTGCCAGCAGTTCCCCCGGAGGGGCCTACACCGGGGAGCTGTTTTTT
cdr3_aa: CASSSPGGAYTGELFF

j_call: TRBJ1-6
d_call: -
v_call: TRBV21-1
clone_size: -
cdr3_nt: TGTGCCAGCAGCAATGAGGGGGAAAGCTCCTATAATTCACCCCTCCACTTT
cdr3_aa: CASSNEGESSYNSPLHF

j_call: TRBJ2-1
d_call: TRBD2
v_call: TRBV7-3
clone_size: once
cdr3_nt: TGTGCCAGCAGCTTACCCACTAGCGGGGCAGGAAACAATGAGCAGTTCTTC
cdr3_aa: CASSLPTSGAGNNEQFF

j_call: TRBJ2-5
d_call: -
v_call: TRBV7-2
clone_size: -
cdr3_nt: TGTGCCAGCAGCCCGTCGGCCGTCGAGACCCAGTACTTC
cdr3_aa: CASSPSAVETQYF

j_call: TRBJ2-1
d_call: TRBD2
v_call: TRBV28
clone_size: -
cdr3_nt: TGTGCCAGCAGTTTCCCGGGACTAGCAGTCAATGAGCAGTTCTTC
cdr3_aa: CASSFPGLAVNEQFF

j_call: TRBJ1-3
d_call: TRBD1
v_call: TRBV9
clone_size: once
cdr3_nt: TGTGCCAGCAGCGAGGGGACAGGGGGAAACACCATATATTTT
cdr3_aa: CASSEGTGGNTIYF

j_call: TRBJ2-6
d_call: -
v_call: TRBV28
clone_size: -
cdr3_nt: TGTGCCAGCAGCCCACCGGGAACGGGAGTCTCTGGGGCCAACGTCCTGACTTTC
cdr3_aa: CASSPPGTGVSGANVLTF

j_call: TRBJ2-1
d_call: -
v_call: TRBV15
clone_size: -
cdr3_nt: TGTGCCACCAGCAGAGTCCCGGGCGAGCAGTTCTTC
cdr3_aa: CATSRVPGEQFF

j_call: TRBJ2-1
d_call: -
v_call: TRBV28
clone_size: -
cdr3_nt: TGTGCCAGCAGTTTCCGGAAGGACAATGAGCAGTTCTTC
cdr3_aa: CASSFRKDNEQFF

j_call: TRBJ2-1
d_call: -
v_call: TRBV4-2
clone_size: few
cdr3_nt: TGTGCCAGCAGCCAAGTCGGGAGTAACACCTACAATGAGCAGTTCTTC
cdr3_aa: CASSQVGSNTYNEQFF

j_call: TRBJ2-7
d_call: -
v_call: TRBV7-9
clone_size: -
cdr3_nt: TGTGCCAGCAGCCCAACTGCAGGGGCTTTATCTTACGAGCAGTACTTC
cdr3_aa: CASSPTAGALSYEQYF

j_call: TRBJ2-5
d_call: -
v_call: TRBV7-8
clone_size: -
cdr3_nt: TGTGCCAGCATCATCACCGGGGTAGAGACCCAGTACTTC
cdr3_aa: CASIITGVETQYF

j_call: TRBJ2-5
d_call: -
v_call: TRBV12-3/TRBV12-4
clone_size: -
cdr3_nt: TGTGCCAGCAGCCCCCGAGTCGAGACCCAGTACTTC
cdr3_aa: CASSPRVETQYF

j_call: TRBJ2-7
d_call: -
v_call: TRBV11-2
clone_size: once
cdr3_nt: TGTGCCAGCAGCTTAGGGTTAGGGGGTCTTGAGCAGTACTTC
cdr3_aa: CASSLGLGGLEQYF

j_call: TRBJ2-1
d_call: -
v_call: TRBV24-1
clone_size: -
cdr3_nt: TGTGCCACCAGTGATCCCAGGGACCGAGCTTTGAGACATTTCTTC
cdr3_aa: CATSDPRDRALRHFF

j_call: TRBJ2-1
d_call: -
v_call: TRBV2
clone_size: once
cdr3_nt: TGTGCCAGCAGTAGGCTAGCAGGATACAATGAGCAGTTCTTC
cdr3_aa: CASSRLAGYNEQFF

j_call: TRBJ2-7
d_call: TRBD2
v_call: TRBV2
clone_size: once
cdr3_nt: TGTGCCAGCATATCTAGCGGTCCCTACGAGCAGTACTTC
cdr3_aa: CASISSGPYEQYF

j_call: TRBJ2-1
d_call: TRBD2
v_call: TRBV5-1
clone_size: -
cdr3_nt: TGCGCCAGCAGCAGCGGACTAGCGGGCGAGTTGCAGTTCTTC
cdr3_aa: CASSSGLAGELQFF

j_call: TRBJ2-2
d_call: -
v_call: TRBV9
clone_size: -
cdr3_nt: TGTGCCAGCAGCGTAGGCGACCCCGGGGAGCTGTTTTTT
cdr3_aa: CASSVGDPGELFF

j_call: TRBJ1-1
d_call: TRBD1
v_call: TRBV7-9
clone_size: -
cdr3_nt: TGTGCCAGCAGCGAGCGGGGGACAGTTCCAAACACTGAAGCTTTCTTT
cdr3_aa: CASSERGTVPNTEAFF

j_call: TRBJ2-7
d_call: TRBD1
v_call: TRBV27
clone_size: -
cdr3_nt: TGTGCCAGCAGTTTACCCGCGGACAGGGGAAGCTACGAGCAGTACTTC
cdr3_aa: CASSLPADRGSYEQYF

j_call: TRBJ1-2
d_call: TRBD1
v_call: TRBV7-3
clone_size: -
cdr3_nt: TGTGCCAGCAGCCCCGGACAGGGGATTGGAGGCTACACCTTC
cdr3_aa: CASSPGQGIGGYTF

j_call: TRBJ2-3
d_call: TRBD2
v_call: TRBV5-1
clone_size: -
cdr3_nt: TGCGCCAGCAGCTTGAGGACTAGCCGGTCAGATACGCAGTATTTT
cdr3_aa: CASSLRTSRSDTQYF

j_call: TRBJ1-1
d_call: -
v_call: TRBV29-1
clone_size: few
cdr3_nt: TGCAGCGTGATGGGCAGGGCCCACGCTGAAGCTTTCTTT
cdr3_aa: CSVMGRAHAEAFF

j_call: TRBJ2-1
d_call: TRBD2
v_call: TRBV4-2
clone_size: -
cdr3_nt: TGTGCCAGCAGCACTAGCGGTCAGAGCTCCTACAATGAGCAGTTCTTC
cdr3_aa: CASSTSGQSSYNEQFF

j_call: TRBJ1-2
d_call: -
v_call: TRBV10-3
clone_size: once
cdr3_nt: TGTGCCATCAGTGGGGGCAGGGCCTATGGCTACACCTTC
cdr3_aa: CAISGGRAYGYTF

j_call: TRBJ1-1
d_call: TRBD1
v_call: TRBV7-8
clone_size: few
cdr3_nt: TGTGCCAGCAGCCCTCCAGGGGGCGCCGGGACTGAAGCTTTCTTT
cdr3_aa: CASSPPGGAGTEAFF

j_call: TRBJ2-3
d_call: -
v_call: TRBV7-2
clone_size: -
cdr3_nt: TGTGCCAGCAGCTTAGGGGCTGGGGCTACGCAGTATTTT
cdr3_aa: CASSLGAGATQYF

j_call: TRBJ2-7
d_call: TRBD1
v_call: TRBV7-2
clone_size: once
cdr3_nt: TGTGCCAGCAGCTTAGCGCCGGGACAGAACTACGAGCAGTACTTC
cdr3_aa: CASSLAPGQNYEQYF

j_call: TRBJ1-5
d_call: TRBD1
v_call: TRBV6-2/TRBV6-3
clone_size: -
cdr3_nt: TGTGCCAGCAGTTATCATCTTACCCCGGGACAGGGGGGGGGTCAGCCCCAGCATTTT
cdr3_aa: CASSYHLTPGQGGGQPQHF

j_call: TRBJ1-1
d_call: TRBD1
v_call: TRBV6-5
clone_size: -
cdr3_nt: TGTGCCAGCAGTCGGGCCGGGACAGGTCACACTGAAGCTTTCTTT
cdr3_aa: CASSRAGTGHTEAFF

j_call: TRBJ2-1
d_call: -
v_call: TRBV7-9
clone_size: -
cdr3_nt: TGTGCCAGCAGCTTAGGATCTACCTTTGACAATGAGCAGTTCTTC
cdr3_aa: CASSLGSTFDNEQFF

j_call: TRBJ1-5
d_call: -
v_call: TRBV19
clone_size: -
cdr3_nt: TGTGCCAGTAACCCCCGATCGATTGGGACGAATCAGCCCCAGCATTTT
cdr3_aa: CASNPRSIGTNQPQHF